A single sample is the source of the 21 T cell receptor beta chains below, sequenced in a study of T cells in pancreatic ductal adenocarcinoma (dated by TCRdb to 2016 to 2017). Selected pancreatic ductal adenocarcinoma patients had undergone surgery without neoadjuvant therapy. Library generation was performed with the immunoSEQ multiplex PCR assay. TCRdb mirrors the immuneACCESS table, restricted to in-frame sequences. Some clones are absent from its copies; in checked studies, under half trace to an unresolved V gene, and the reason for the others is unknown. The sample table holds about 29,000 clones, of which roughly 92% were seen once. Jointly, the top ten make up around 2.2% of the sample. Sequencing was carried out using PBMCs. The receptors here all came from a human donor with pancreatic ductal adenocarcinoma.

The gene calls are TRBV7-9 and TRBJ1-1; a weak D match, TRBD1 (6 bases). This CDR3 spans 14 amino acids. Germline V lookup: CDR1 SEHNR, CDR2 FQNEAQ (reference sequence). The germline V and J ends were trimmed by 5 bases and 4 bases, with 14 bases remaining between them. In DNA, the CDR3 is TGTGCCAGCAGCGTTACAGGGCCGGGCACTGAAGCTTTCTTT. This codes for CASSVTGPGTEAFF.

This chain links TRBV6-6 with TRBJ2-1, with TRBD2 as a possible D gene (5 bases). From germline, CDR1 is MNHNY and CDR2 SVGAGI (reference sequence). The CDR3 is made up of 13 amino acids. V was cut by 4 bases and J by 3 bases, with 7 bases left in between. The CDR3: CASSSRVYNEQFF. The CDR3 bases are TGTGCCAGCAGTTCGAGGGTCTACAATGAGCAGTTCTTC.

This chain links TRBV2 with TRBJ2-7; D call uncertain. Germline V CDR1 and CDR2: SNHLY, FYNNEI. CDR3 size: 11 residues. Trimming pared 7 bases from V and 2 bases from J, leaving 6 bases between. CDR3 nucleotide sequence: TGTGCCAGCACCTTGACCTACGAGCAGTACTTC. This encodes CASTLTYEQYF. The variable domain in full, completed from reference TRBV2 and TRBJ2-7, reads EPEVTQTPSHQVTQMGQEVILRCVPISNHLYFYWYRQILGQKVEFLVSFYNNEISEKSEIFDDQFSVERPDGSNFTLKIRSTKLEDSAMYFCASTLTYEQYFGPGTRLTVT.

V is TRBV28 and J is TRBJ1-1, with D perhaps TRBD1 (6 bases). V was trimmed by 4 bases and J by 13 bases, leaving 13 bases between them. Germline values: CDR1 MDHEN, CDR2 SYDVKM. The CDR3 has 11 residues. DNA of the CDR3: TGTGCCAGCAGTTCCCGGGACATCGATTTCTTT. Its translation: CASSSRDIDFF.

CDR3 coding DNA: TGCGCCAGCAGTCAATCTATGAGCCCTGGGACCTACGAGCAGTACTTC. Translation: CASSQSMSPGTYEQYF. The chain couples TRBV23-1 to TRBJ2-7; D not resolved. Being an ORF, TRBV23-1 has a function that is uncertain. V gave up 0 bases and J gave up 2 bases, with 14 bases separating them. This CDR3 has 16 amino acids.

This clone came up once. A read error may produce the germline difference seen at one junction end. V and J are TRBV5-4 and TRBJ2-1; D gene uncertain. The CDR3 contains 13 residues. The V gene's germline CDR1 is SGHNT and CDR2 YYREEE (reference sequence). The CDR3 nucleotides read TGTGCCAGCTCAAGGAGCTCCGACAATGAGCAGTTCTTC. Its protein product is CASSRSSDNEQFF.

V gene TRBV6-5 combines with J gene TRBJ2-7; TRBD1 might be the D (6 bases). CDR3 length: 13 amino acids. Germline values: CDR1 MNHEY, CDR2 SVGAGI. The germline V and J ends were trimmed by 6 bases and 2 bases, with 11 bases remaining between them. The CDR3 is CASRSPGAYEQYF. The DNA of the CDR3 is TGTGCCAGCAGGAGCCCAGGGGCCTACGAGCAGTACTTC.

V and J are TRBV7-9 and TRBJ2-1; 11 bases agree with TRBD2. Germline CDR1 and CDR2: SEHNR and FQNEAQ (reference sequence). Losses at the gene ends were 1 base for V and 5 bases for J; bases not matched to a gene: 10. The CDR3 runs to 18 residues. The CDR3 spells CASSLGRFSGRAHNEQFF. The CDR3 DNA is TGTGCCAGCAGCTTAGGGAGGTTTAGCGGGAGGGCCCACAATGAGCAGTTCTTC.

This clone was seen a single time. The V and J genes are TRBV18 and TRBJ2-5; TRBD1 agrees at 9 bases. The last part of the DNA fits TRBJ2-7 better; the J call may be wrong. The length of the CDR3 is 15 residues. Per the germline V gene, CDR1 is KGHSH and CDR2 is LQKENI. CDR3 in amino acids: CASSPRQGGVYEQYF. Here the CDR3 DNA reads TGTGCCAGCTCACCACGACAGGGGGGGGTCTACGAGCAGTACTTC.

This clone was observed a single time. This rearrangement joins TRBV6-1 to TRBJ2-1, with TRBD1 matching 7 bases. This CDR3 comprises 13 residues. J was trimmed by 4 bases and V by 6 bases; bases with no gene match: 3. CDR1 MNHNS and CDR2 SASEGT come from the germline V gene. This chain's CDR3 is CASSRTGYNEQFF. For the CDR3, the DNA is TGTGCCAGCAGCCGGACAGGTTACAATGAGCAGTTCTTC.

This clone was counted between two and nine times. The J gene is TRBJ2-7, the V gene TRBV27, with D unresolved. V was cut by 3 bases and J by 1 base, with 13 bases left in between. The CDR3 is 15 amino acids. Germline V gene sequence: CDR1 MNHEY, CDR2 SMNVEV (reference sequence). CDR3 protein: CASSLQGVRSYEQYF. In DNA form, the CDR3 reads TGTGCCAGCAGTTTGCAAGGTGTGCGTTCCTACGAGCAGTACTTC.

The sample holds one count of this clone. The CDR3 here is CASSQGNAGETQYF. CDR3 in DNA: TGCGCCAGCAGCCAAGGAAATGCGGGGGAGACCCAGTACTTC. The chain combines TRBV4-3 with TRBJ2-5; a weak D match, TRBD2 (6 bases). The CDR3 sequence is 14 residues long. Trimming stripped 1 base from V and 5 bases from J, with 11 bases between. Germline V CDR1 and CDR2: LGHNA, YSLEER.

This clone was seen only once. The chain recombines TRBV5-1 with TRBJ2-2, with D perhaps matching TRBD1 (6 bases). Trimming removed 4 bases from V and 5 bases from J, with 21 bases in between. The CDR3 contains 17 residues. Germline V gene sequence: CDR1 SGHRS, CDR2 YFSETQ. DNA of the CDR3: TGCGCCAGCAGCCCCCTGGGACATGGAGGTGGTACCGGGGAGCTGTTTTTT. Translated: CASSPLGHGGGTGELFF.

V gene TRBV5-4 combines with J gene TRBJ2-2, with D unclear. The CDR3 contains 14 residues. Trimming stripped 4 bases from V and 4 bases from J, with 11 bases between. Germline V gene lookup returns CDR1 SGHNT and CDR2 YYREEE (reference sequence). CDR3 DNA: TGTGCCAGCAGCCCCAAATCGGGCACCGGGGAGCTGTTTTTT. It specifies CASSPKSGTGELFF.

The chain employs TRBV7-6 and TRBJ1-2; no definite D call. The germline V gene encodes CDR1 SGHVS and CDR2 FNYEAQ. V was trimmed by 5 bases and J by 4 bases, leaving 14 bases between them. The CDR3 covers 14 residues. CDR3 amino acids: CASSPREGSYGYTF. The CDR3 nucleotides are TGTGCCAGCAGCCCCCGGGAGGGATCCTATGGCTACACCTTC.

This chain connects TRBV7-9 to TRBJ1-5; 9 bases fit TRBD1. Trimming cost V 3 bases and J 0 bases; bases outside gene matches: 3. From germline, CDR1 is SEHNR and CDR2 FQNEAQ (reference sequence). This CDR3 contains 16 residues. CDR3 nucleotides: TGTGCCAGCAGCTTCGACAGGGGGGATAGCAATCAGCCCCAGCATTTT. This gives the protein CASSFDRGDSNQPQHF.

This clone was seen a single time. This sequence joins TRBV2 and TRBJ2-1; D not resolved. The CDR3 spans 12 residues. V was shortened by 4 bases and J by 8 bases, with 9 bases between the two germline ends. Germline CDR1 SNHLY, CDR2 FYNNEI. This CDR3 is CASSARIYEQFF. DNA of the CDR3: TGTGCCAGCAGTGCTAGAATCTATGAGCAGTTCTTC.

This chain connects TRBV2 to TRBJ2-3, with 8 bases lining up with TRBD1. The trim removed 6 bases at V and 3 bases at J, leaving 14 bases unmatched. CDR1 is SNHLY and CDR2 is FYNNEI in the germline V gene. The CDR3 runs to 17 residues. CDR3 amino acids: CASSPTQGGVGTDTQYF. The CDR3 region has the DNA TGTGCCAGCAGCCCTACACAGGGGGGAGTTGGTACAGATACGCAGTATTTT.

The chain joins TRBV5-6 to TRBJ1-2; perhaps TRBD1 as D (5 bases). Trimming took off 1 base at V and 11 bases at J, with 15 bases between the two ends. The CDR3 is 13 residues long. The germline V gene has CDR1 SGHDT and CDR2 YYEEEE. The CDR3 sequence: CASSLSNRSPYTF. As DNA, the CDR3 is TGTGCCAGCAGCTTGTCCAACAGGAGCCCGTACACCTTC.

The J gene is TRBJ1-1, the V gene TRBV5-1; D call uncertain. The germline V gene encodes CDR1 SGHRS and CDR2 YFSETQ. The length of the CDR3 is 16 residues. Trimming cost V 0 bases and J 0 bases, with 12 bases left between them. CDR3 sequence reads: CASSLASTAMNTEAFF. In DNA form, the CDR3 reads TGCGCCAGCAGCTTGGCCAGTACGGCTATGAACACTGAAGCTTTCTTT.

This clone has more than one count but fewer than ten. The chain combines TRBV7-2 with TRBJ2-1; D unclear. Germline-derived CDR1 and CDR2 are SGHTA and FQGNSA. Trimming removed 1 base at V and 4 bases at J, with 11 bases between. The CDR3 extends over 15 amino acids. CDR3 amino acids: CASSLDSGDYNEQFF. Written as DNA, the CDR3 is TGTGCCAGCAGCTTAGATAGTGGCGATTACAATGAGCAGTTCTTC. The entire variable domain, with the rest obtained from reference TRBV7-2 and TRBJ2-1, is as follows: GAGVSQSPSNKVTEKGKDVELRCDPISGHTALYWYRQSLGQGLEFLIYFQGNSAPDKSGLPSDRFSAERTGGSVSTLTIQRTQQEDSAVYLCASSLDSGDYNEQFFGPGTRLTVL.